This TCR beta chain appears in the sequencing data of a study of T cell repertoires in cytomegalovirus infection. Findings and caveats of the study: CMV-specific TCR beta clonotypes restricted by HLA-C were the ones dominating the ex vivo response.

The CDR3 has 18 amino acids. Germline CDR1 LNHDA, CDR2 SQIVND (reference sequence). Trimming left V 2 bases short and J 2 bases short, with 21 bases between. TCRdb reprocessed the reads with MiXCR, giving one entry per CDR3 protein. The table records 510,000 or so distinct CDR3 sequences, more than 25% of them present only once. This clonotype occurred a few times. Its matching antigen is unknown. This TCR was recovered from a human donor in good health (CMV status not recorded). Some clones in this sample may be carry-over from other donors' samples. The J gene is TRBJ1-2, the V gene TRBV19; possible D gene TRBD1, 5 bases. The material sequenced was PBMCs. CDR3 DNA sequence: TGTGCCAGTAGTATATGGACTGGGGGGGGAATGGGAAACTATGGCTACACCTTC. It yields the protein CASSIWTGGGMGNYGYTF.